These 8 T cell receptor beta chains originate from one sample sequenced in a study of neurological immune-mediated disorders. TCRdb called the 5' RACE reads again in MiXCR, with one record for every CDR3 protein. The sample comprises over 40,000 distinct CDR3 sequences, about 6.3% of which are singletons, and about 0.6% rests with the top ten. The sequencing sample was made of CD4+ T cells from blood. The receptors stem from a woman aged 40 to 55 in good health.

In its sample, this clonotype was seen many times. The V and J genes are TRBV7-9 and TRBJ1-1, with a weak D call TRBD1 (6 bases). With 6 bases removed from V and 4 bases from J, the gap between germline ends came to 15 bases. The length of the CDR3 is 14 residues. Germline values: CDR1 SEHNR, CDR2 FQNEAQ (reference sequence). The CDR3 DNA reads TGTGCCAGCAGGAGCACAGGGATAGCCACTGAAGCTTTCTTT. Its protein product is CASRSTGIATEAFF.

This clonotype was detected many times. The gene calls are TRBV5-1 and TRBJ1-6; TRBD1 might be the D (5 bases). CDR3 size: 15 residues. The germline CDR1 and CDR2 sequences are SGHRS and YFSETQ. Trimming cost V 0 bases and J 5 bases, with 9 bases left between them. This chain's CDR3 is CASSLAGTDNSPLHF. The CDR3, as DNA: TGCGCCAGCAGCTTGGCCGGGACGGATAATTCACCCCTCCACTTT.

This clonotype has ten or more counts. CDR3 residues: CASSLRGTDTQYF. The CDR3 DNA sequence: TGCGCCAGCAGCTTGAGGGGGACAGATACGCAGTATTTT. V is TRBV5-1 and J is TRBJ2-3; tentatively, D is TRBD1 (6 bases). The CDR3 sequence is 13 residues long. Looked up from germline, CDR1 is SGHRS and CDR2 is YFSETQ. V was trimmed by 1 base and J by 3 bases, leaving 6 bases between them.

In its sample, this clonotype was seen many times. The chain uses TRBV3-1 and TRBJ2-5; D tentatively reads TRBD1 or TRBD2 (5 bases each). CDR3 length equals 16 residues. Germline CDR1 LGHDT, CDR2 YNNKEL (reference sequence). V was shortened by 6 bases and J by 4 bases, with 21 bases between the two germline ends. The CDR3 DNA reads TGTGCCAGCAGTTTGACGGACTCGGGACCTGCAGAGACCCAGTACTTC. Protein product: CASSLTDSGPAETQYF.

There are many counts of this clonotype. This chain links TRBV7-9 with TRBJ2-1, with 13 bases lining up with TRBD2. Germline V lookup: CDR1 SEHNR, CDR2 FQNEAQ (reference sequence). The CDR3 has 20 amino acids. Losses at the gene ends were 1 base for V and 0 bases for J; bases not matched to a gene: 9. CDR3 coding DNA: TGTGCCAGCAGCTTAGACGCCTGGACTAGCGGGAGTACCTCCTACAATGAGCAGTTCTTC. Its translation: CASSLDAWTSGSTSYNEQFF.

This clonotype was seen at least ten times. The genes are TRBV5-1 and TRBJ1-4, with D unresolved. Per germline, CDR1 SGHRS and CDR2 YFSETQ. The V end lost 0 bases, the J end lost 4 bases, and 4 bases lay between the germline ends. The CDR3 covers 13 residues. DNA for the CDR3: TGCGCCAGCAGCTTGGTTGGTAATGAAAAACTGTTTTTT. This translates into CASSLVGNEKLFF.

This clonotype was recorded many times. The gene calls are TRBV28 and TRBJ2-7, with a possible D match to TRBD1 (5 bases). V lost 5 bases, J lost 4 bases, and 15 bases lay in between. This CDR3 is 14 amino acids long. The germline V gene encodes CDR1 MDHEN and CDR2 SYDVKM. CDR3 amino acids: CASSRTQGDYEQYF. CDR3 coding DNA: TGTGCCAGCAGTCGCACCCAAGGGGATTACGAGCAGTACTTC.

This clonotype was seen ten or more times. The V call is TRBV20-1, the J call TRBJ2-1, with 11 bases matching TRBD2. Trimming at V came to 5 bases and at J to 7 bases, leaving 10 bases not matched to a gene. CDR3 length: 15 amino acids. Germline CDR1 is DFQATT and CDR2 is SNEGSKA (reference sequence). The CDR3 nucleotides are TGCAGTGCTCTCATAGCGGGAGGGCCGAGAAATGAGCAGTTCTTC. This codes for CSALIAGGPRNEQFF.